This T cell receptor (beta chain) was identified in a study of shared clonotypes between healthy human individuals. Study information: Donors were two women and a few men aged 18 to 49.

A CD45RA+ naive subset and a CD45RA-negative memory subset were split from CD4+ cells. Points from the study as a whole: Sequencing depth was expected to affect clonotype sharing among donors.

CDR3 length equals 16 residues. Germline CDR1 KGHSH, CDR2 LQKENI. V dropped 1 base and J dropped 6; count of bases not matched to a gene: 8. Per the study methods: Filtering differed for immunoSEQ, which gave only junction sequences without quality scores. TCRdb keeps only in-frame clones here, not all; method: immunoSEQ multiplex PCR. That table is the source of V, J and clone size, and D and trimming were worked out from the DNA. Of about 2 million clones listed, approximately 95% are singletons. This clone was found once. Its antigen is not known. The chain is built from TRBV18 and TRBJ1-1, with 10 positions matching TRBD1. Sequencing input: naive CD4+ T cells sorted from blood. Subset given: CD45RA+ positively selected. The receptor's source is a man aged 18 to 35 in good health. The CDR3, as DNA: TGTGCCAGCTCACCACAGTACTCCGGGACAGGGGCTGAAGCTTTCTTT. It codes for CASSPQYSGTGAEAFF.